These 29 T cell receptor beta chains came from one sample sequenced in a study of blood T cell repertoires in COVID-19. Generated by immunoSEQ multiplex PCR, the TCRdb table keeps only in-frame clones and is missing some. Of about 160,000 clones in the sample, roughly 87% are singletons; the top ten hold 7% to 7.5%. Sequencing used PBMCs or T cells enriched from blood (not recorded which). Receptor source: a woman aged 50 to 60 who had recovered from COVID-19.

In the case of this clone: This sample includes further DNA sequences coding for the same CDR3. This chain joins TRBV5-1 and TRBJ2-2; 9 bases are shared with TRBD2. Trimming took 0 bases from V and 5 from J; bases not matched to a gene: 5. CDR3 size: 16 residues. Germline values: CDR1 SGHRS, CDR2 YFSETQ. For the CDR3, the DNA is TGCGCCAGCAGCTTGGTAGCGGGAGAAGGAACCGGGGAGCTGTTTTTT. Translated: CASSLVAGEGTGELFF.

This clone was seen more than once but under ten times. The V call is TRBV6-5, the J call TRBJ2-1, with 10 bases lining up with TRBD1. This CDR3 contains 15 residues. Germline V lookup: CDR1 MNHEY, CDR2 SVGAGI. Trimming at V came to 6 bases and at J to 6 bases, leaving 8 bases not matched to a gene. The CDR3 here is CASRPDRGLLNEQFF. The DNA for the CDR3 is TGTGCCAGCAGACCCGACAGGGGGCTACTCAATGAGCAGTTCTTC.

CDR3 bases: TGTGCCAGTAGTCTCAGACAGGGTGCCGGGGAGCTGTTTTTT. As protein: CASSLRQGAGELFF. The rearrangement links TRBV19 to TRBJ2-2; 7 nucleotides match TRBD1. Per germline, CDR1 LNHDA and CDR2 SQIVND (reference sequence). The CDR3 is 14 residues long. J lost 6 bases, V lost 5 bases, and 6 bases had no gene match.

On this clone: Additional DNA sequences in this sample encode the identical CDR3. V gene TRBV27 combines with J gene TRBJ1-5; D perhaps matches TRBD1 (6 bases). Between the trimmed V and J ends, which lost 3 bases and 2 bases, there was a span of 11 bases. The germline V gene has CDR1 MNHEY and CDR2 SMNVEV (reference sequence). The CDR3 loop spans 15 amino acids. The CDR3 bases are TGTGCCAGCAGTTTGTTAGGGGGGGGCAATCAGCCCCAGCATTTT. This codes for CASSLLGGGNQPQHF.

V gene TRBV6-1 combines with J gene TRBJ2-2, with 9 bases fitting TRBD1. Germline loops: CDR1 MNHNS, CDR2 SASEGT. The CDR3 loop spans 17 amino acids. V lost 4 bases, J lost 4 bases, and 10 bases stayed unmatched. The CDR3 here is CASSALPGTGITGELFF. The DNA for the CDR3 is TGTGCCAGCAGTGCTTTACCCGGGACAGGGATCACCGGGGAGCTGTTTTTT.

The chain recombines TRBV27 with TRBJ2-7, with 7 bases identical to TRBD1. The CDR3 is 13 amino acids. Germline V CDR1 and CDR2: MNHEY, SMNVEV (reference sequence). Trimming took 4 bases from V and 4 from J; bases not matched to a gene: 4. CDR3 amino acids: CASSSADRYEQYF. The DNA for the CDR3 is TGTGCCAGCAGTTCCGCGGACAGGTACGAGCAGTACTTC.

In DNA form, the CDR3 reads TGTGCCAGCACCCCCAACTACGAGCAGTACTTC. It translates to CASTPNYEQYF. The chain is built from TRBV6-5 and TRBJ2-7; no clear D. This CDR3 comprises 11 residues. Trimming took off 7 bases at V and 3 bases at J, with 7 bases between the two ends. CDR1 and CDR2 (germline): MNHEY, SVGAGI.

This chain uses TRBV7-2 with TRBJ1-1; D is undetermined. V was shortened by 1 base and J by 1 base, with 7 bases between the two germline ends. The CDR3 length is 14 residues. Germline V CDR1 and CDR2: SGHTA, FQGNSA. CDR3 DNA: TGTGCCAGCAGCTTAGGACACGAGAACACTGAAGCTTTCTTT. It is translated as CASSLGHENTEAFF.

This rearrangement joins TRBV5-1 to TRBJ1-1; D gene ambiguous. Trimming left V 4 bases short and J 4 bases short, with 14 bases between. Germline-derived CDR1 and CDR2 are SGHRS and YFSETQ. CDR3 size: 14 residues. The CDR3 sequence is CASSTGMRPTEAFF. In DNA, the CDR3 is TGCGCCAGCAGCACGGGAATGAGGCCCACTGAAGCTTTCTTT.

This chain uses TRBV5-8 with TRBJ2-2, with 10 bases matching TRBD2. Germline V CDR1 and CDR2: SGHTS, YDEGEE. V dropped 0 bases and J dropped 7; count of bases not matched to a gene: 3. This CDR3 contains 15 residues. DNA of the CDR3: TGTGCCAGCAGCTTGGCCCTAGCGGGAGTCGGGGAGCTGTTTTTT. Translated: CASSLALAGVGELFF.

About this clone: A read error may account for a junction end that differs from germline. The rearrangement joins TRBV6-5 to TRBJ1-6; D unclear. CDR1 is MNHEY and CDR2 is SVGAGI in the germline V gene. CDR3 length: 14 residues. DNA of the CDR3: TGCGGGTGTGTGGCGAGCTCCTATAATTCACCCCTCCACTTT. It codes for CGCVASSYNSPLHF.

V gene TRBV28 combines with J gene TRBJ2-1; TRBD2 matches 10 bases. The CDR3 runs 17 residues. Germline-derived CDR1 and CDR2 are MDHEN and SYDVKM. The J segment lost 1 base and the V segment lost 6 bases, leaving 9 bases of the junction unmatched. The CDR3 DNA sequence: TGTGCCAGCAGCAACCCGCTTAGCGGGGGGTCCTACAATGAGCAGTTCTTC. It codes for CASSNPLSGGSYNEQFF.

The V call is TRBV4-2, the J call TRBJ1-2; tentative D call: TRBD1 (5 bases). Trimming stripped 0 bases from V and 4 bases from J, with 12 bases between. There are 15 residues in the CDR3. Germline CDR1 reads LGHNA; CDR2 reads YNFKEQ. The CDR3 region is CASSQDLQGTYGYTF. The CDR3 coding sequence is TGTGCCAGCAGCCAAGATCTCCAGGGAACCTATGGCTACACCTTC.

The chain carries TRBV6-5 and TRBJ1-1; D perhaps matches TRBD1 (5 bases). V was trimmed by 6 bases and J by 2 bases, leaving 10 bases between them. Germline-derived CDR1 and CDR2 are MNHEY and SVGAGI. The CDR3 runs to 13 residues. DNA for the CDR3: TGTGCCAGCAGGATAACAGGAAACACTGAAGCTTTCTTT. The encoded protein is CASRITGNTEAFF.

The genes are TRBV24-1 and TRBJ1-1; a weak D match, TRBD1 (6 bases). The CDR3 length is 15 residues. Germline values: CDR1 KGHDR, CDR2 SFDVKD. Trimming cost V 3 bases and J 4 bases, with 14 bases left between them. CDR3 amino acids: CATSDNRVGGTEAFF. DNA of the CDR3: TGTGCCACCAGTGATAACAGGGTAGGGGGCACTGAAGCTTTCTTT.

This clone was picked up one time. This chain links TRBV4-1 with TRBJ2-7, with D possibly matching TRBD1 (5 bases). The V end was cut by 0 bases, the J end by 0 bases, with 18 bases between. Germline V gives CDR1 MGHRA, CDR2 YSYEKL. The CDR3 loop spans 18 amino acids. The CDR3 sequence is CASSQDNWKGPSSYEQYF. In DNA form, the CDR3 reads TGCGCCAGCAGCCAAGATAATTGGAAGGGGCCGAGCTCCTACGAGCAGTACTTC.

This chain uses TRBV9 with TRBJ2-7; 8 bases map to TRBD2. The V gene's germline CDR1 is SGDLS and CDR2 YYNGEE. Trimming took 0 bases from V and 1 from J; bases not matched to a gene: 3. This CDR3 spans 15 amino acids. The CDR3 is CASSVASGRSYEQYF. In DNA, the CDR3 is TGTGCCAGCAGCGTAGCTAGCGGGCGGTCCTACGAGCAGTACTTC.

Of note for this clone: The sample has other DNA sequences that encode this CDR3 too. The V gene is TRBV18, the J gene TRBJ1-5; no firm D call. This CDR3 region has 13 residues. Deletions cut 3 bases from V and 4 bases from J, with 7 bases between. The germline CDR1 and CDR2 sequences are KGHSH and LQKENI. The CDR3 spells CASSPGGNQPQHF. CDR3 DNA sequence: TGTGCCAGCTCACCGGGAGGGAATCAGCCCCAGCATTTT. Filled out from reference TRBV18 and TRBJ1-5, the complete variable domain reads NAGVMQNPRHLVRRRGQEARLRCSPMKGHSHVYWYRQLPEEGLKFMVYLQKENIIDESGMPKERFSAEFPKEGPSILRIQQVVRGDSAAYFCASSPGGNQPQHFGDGTRLSIL.

The chain couples TRBV6-5 to TRBJ1-6; 7 bases are a match to TRBD1. From germline, CDR1 is MNHEY and CDR2 SVGAGI. After removal of 5 bases from V and 7 bases from J, the junction contained 8 bases not matched to a gene. The CDR3 is 15 amino acids. CDR3 sequence (DNA): TGTGCCAGCAGTCTGCGACAGGGTCCCAATTCACCCCTCCACTTT. The encoded protein is CASSLRQGPNSPLHF.

The V and J genes are TRBV6-5 and TRBJ2-7; 12 bases are shared with TRBD1. The V and J ends lost 6 bases and 6 bases, in that order; junction bases with no gene match: 3. This CDR3 comprises 13 residues. The germline CDR1 and CDR2 sequences are MNHEY and SVGAGI. This chain's CDR3 is CASRRDRGREQYF. CDR3 in DNA: TGTGCCAGCAGAAGGGACAGGGGGCGCGAGCAGTACTTC.

This clone was detected a few times. The J gene is TRBJ2-5, the V gene TRBV6-5; TRBD1 matches 8 bases. Germline V gene sequence: CDR1 MNHEY, CDR2 SVGAGI. Losses at the gene ends were 4 bases for V and 4 bases for J; bases not matched to a gene: 8. The CDR3 covers 15 residues. In DNA form, the CDR3 reads TGTGCCAGCAGTTTCAGACAGGGGTGGCGAGAGACCCAGTACTTC. Its protein is CASSFRQGWRETQYF.

The chain joins TRBV27 to TRBJ1-2; TRBD1 aligns across 7 bases. Germline loops: CDR1 MNHEY, CDR2 SMNVEV (reference sequence). Germline trimming cut 4 bases from V and 8 bases from J; bases unmatched to any gene: 4. This CDR3 is built from 12 residues. CDR3 region: CASSSGGRGYTF. For the CDR3, the DNA is TGTGCCAGCAGTTCAGGGGGTAGAGGCTACACCTTC.

The chain couples TRBV9 to TRBJ2-2; D is unclear. The germline V and J ends were trimmed by 4 bases and 0 bases, with 10 bases remaining between them. The length of the CDR3 is 15 residues. Germline lookup yields CDR1 SGDLS and CDR2 YYNGEE. This CDR3 is CASSPQEANTGELFF. CDR3 DNA sequence: TGTGCCAGCAGCCCCCAGGAAGCGAACACCGGGGAGCTGTTTTTT.

For the CDR3, the DNA is TGTGCCAGCAGCTTAATAGCGGGAGGGCCGAGGCACGAGCAGTACTTC. This codes for CASSLIAGGPRHEQYF. V usage is TRBV11-2 and J usage is TRBJ2-7; 11 positions match TRBD2. Germline-derived CDR1 and CDR2 are SGHAT and FQNNGV. With 2 bases clipped from V and 5 bases from J, the junction kept 8 bases outside the gene matches. The length of the CDR3 is 16 residues.

V usage is TRBV5-4 and J usage is TRBJ2-1, with a possible D match to TRBD1 (7 bases). The V gene lost 1 base and the J gene lost 6 bases, with 8 bases spanning the gap. Germline-derived CDR1 and CDR2 are SGHNT and YYREEE (reference sequence). This CDR3 comprises 13 residues. The CDR3 spells CASSLQGGNEQFF. CDR3 sequence (DNA): TGTGCCAGCAGCTTGCAGGGGGGCAATGAGCAGTTCTTC.

This clone came up a few times. V gene TRBV19 combines with J gene TRBJ2-7; D is undetermined. This CDR3 is built from 13 residues. The germline gives CDR1 LNHDA, CDR2 SQIVND (reference sequence). The V end lost 3 bases, the J end lost 3 bases, and 9 bases lay between the germline ends. The CDR3 loop is CASSIPGNYEQYF. The CDR3 nucleotides are TGTGCCAGTAGTATCCCCGGTAACTACGAGCAGTACTTC.

The gene calls are TRBV10-1 and TRBJ2-1, with 8 positions matching TRBD1. CDR3 length: 15 amino acids. V lost 2 bases and J lost 7; bases outside the gene matches: 7. The germline V gene has CDR1 WNHNN and CDR2 SYGVQD (reference sequence). The chain's CDR3 is CASSERTGPENEQFF. The DNA of the CDR3 is TGCGCCAGCAGTGAGAGGACAGGGCCAGAAAATGAGCAGTTCTTC.

This chain connects TRBV7-9 to TRBJ2-2; tentatively, D is TRBD2 (6 bases). Trimming took 2 bases from V and 2 from J, leaving 15 bases between them. Germline V gene sequence: CDR1 SEHNR, CDR2 FQNEAQ (reference sequence). The CDR3 sequence is 17 residues long. The CDR3 coding sequence is TGTGCCAGCAGCTTACCCGCCGCTAGCGTCAACACCGGGGAGCTGTTTTTT. Its protein product is CASSLPAASVNTGELFF. The full variable domain, its missing parts supplied by reference TRBV7-9 and TRBJ2-2, is DTGVSQNPRHKITKRGQNVTFRCDPISEHNRLYWYRQTLGQGPEFLTYFQNEAQLEKSRLLSDRFSAERPKGSFSTLEIQRTEQGDSAMYLCASSLPAASVNTGELFFGEGSRLTVL.

V usage is TRBV4-2 and J usage is TRBJ2-3; 9 nucleotides agree with TRBD2. Per the germline V gene, CDR1 is LGHNA and CDR2 is YNFKEQ. CDR3 size: 16 residues. The V and J ends lost 2 bases and 1 base, in that order; junction bases with no gene match: 4. The CDR3 sequence: CASSQPVAGGTDTQYF. Written as DNA, the CDR3 is TGTGCCAGCAGCCAACCCGTAGCGGGAGGCACAGATACGCAGTATTTT.